This T cell receptor (beta chain) emerged from a study of cytomegalovirus exposure and HLA in healthy donors. Study-wide context: An early data release held tens of millions of unique TCRs from HLA-typed donors. Study-wide results and limits: The study flagged about 160 TCR beta chains as cytomegalovirus-associated. Later work showed greater clonal expansion in HLA-associated TCR beta chains than in equally common others. In a later analysis, TCR beta V- and J-gene trimming showed a link to a missense DCLRE1C variant.

Points on this clone: Its antigen remains unknown.

The ends were cut back, 2 bases at V and 11 bases at J, with 14 bases in the middle. CDR1 is SEHNR, CDR2 FQNEAQ, per germline (reference sequence). The CDR3 runs to 13 residues. Use of 60 Vbeta and 13 Jbeta primers characterized the PCR. Assay used: immunoSEQ multiplex PCR; TCRdb lists only in-frame clones, some missing. The sample includes more than 75,000 clones, about 70% seen only once; the top ten take about 6%. The sequencing input was PBMCs. This sequence joins TRBV7-9 and TRBJ2-3, with D possibly being TRBD2 (6 bases). The receptor's source is a woman aged 45-65 years in good health and CMV-seropositive. The CDR3: CASSLLEGVGQYF. In DNA, the CDR3 is TGTGCCAGCAGCTTATTGGAGGGAGTTGGGCAGTATTTT.